This T cell receptor beta chain was retrieved from a study of shared clonotypes between healthy human individuals. Study-level background: Each donor had three CD4 naive, three CD4 memory, two CD8 naive and one CD8 memory plate.

Libraries were prepared by immunoSEQ multiplex PCR; TCRdb keeps only in-frame clonotypes and omits some of them. The table has about 2.4 million clones, 93% seen once. The V and J ends lost 4 bases and 1 base respectively, with 12 bases between them. CDR3 size: 14 residues. The germline V gene encodes CDR1 SQVTM and CDR2 ANQGSEA. Study-level findings and limits: Naive CD4 clonotypes overlapped across a handful of donors at around 4.8%. Donors were few, which limited the genetic and exposure-history diversity represented.

As regards this clone: Its antigen is still unknown.

This receptor was identified in a man aged 18 to 29 in good health. Some clones in this sample may be carry-over from other donors' samples. This chain uses TRBV29-1 with TRBJ2-3, with D unresolved. Sequenced material: naive CD4+ T cells from PBMCs. Indicated subset: CD45RA+ positively selected. In nucleotides, the CDR3 is TGCAGCGTTGTGGTGGGCTGGCGCACAGATACGCAGTATTTT. As protein: CSVVVGWRTDTQYF.